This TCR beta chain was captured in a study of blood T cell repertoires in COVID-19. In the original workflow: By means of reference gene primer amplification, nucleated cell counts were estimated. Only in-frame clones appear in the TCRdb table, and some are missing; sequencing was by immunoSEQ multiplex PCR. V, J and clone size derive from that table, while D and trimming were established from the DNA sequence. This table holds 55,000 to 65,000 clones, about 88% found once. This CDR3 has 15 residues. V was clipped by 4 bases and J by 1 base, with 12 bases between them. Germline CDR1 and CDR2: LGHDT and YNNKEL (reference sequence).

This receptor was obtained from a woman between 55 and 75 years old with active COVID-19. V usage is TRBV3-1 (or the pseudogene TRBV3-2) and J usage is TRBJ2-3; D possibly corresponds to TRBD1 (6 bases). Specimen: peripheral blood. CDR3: CASSPRGYRTDTQYF. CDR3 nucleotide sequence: TGTGCCAGCAGCCCGAGGGGGTACCGCACAGATACGCAGTATTTT.